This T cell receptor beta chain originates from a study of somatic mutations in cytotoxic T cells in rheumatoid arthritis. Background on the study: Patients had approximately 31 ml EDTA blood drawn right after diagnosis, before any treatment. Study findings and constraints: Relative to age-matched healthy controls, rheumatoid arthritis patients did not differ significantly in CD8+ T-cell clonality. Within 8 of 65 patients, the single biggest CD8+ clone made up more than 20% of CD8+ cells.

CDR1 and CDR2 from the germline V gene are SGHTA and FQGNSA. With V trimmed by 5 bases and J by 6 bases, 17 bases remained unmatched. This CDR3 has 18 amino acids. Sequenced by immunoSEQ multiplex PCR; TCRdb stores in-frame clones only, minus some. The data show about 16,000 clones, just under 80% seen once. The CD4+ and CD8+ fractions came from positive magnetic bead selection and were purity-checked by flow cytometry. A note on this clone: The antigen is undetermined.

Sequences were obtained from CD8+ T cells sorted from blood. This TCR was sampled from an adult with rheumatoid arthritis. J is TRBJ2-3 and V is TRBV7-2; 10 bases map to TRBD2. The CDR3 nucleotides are TGTGCCAGCAGCCCCTCTAGCGGGGGATGGCGCCTTACGGATACGCAGTATTTT. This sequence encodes CASSPSSGGWRLTDTQYF.